This TCR beta chain was identified during a study of tumor-infiltrating lymphocytes in primary liver carcinoma. The overall study: In every tissue type, samples returned a similar yield of roughly 3.5 to 7.13 million productive TCRbeta reads.

TCR beta cDNA was made from approximately 500 ng total RNA with a constant-region primer. What produced the TCR beta libraries was three nested multiplex PCR rounds using slightly modified ARM-PCR. With TRBV1-TRBV30 forward primers and a C-beta reverse primer, the first two PCR rounds were run for 10 to 11 cycles each. Each CDR3 protein is one row after TCRdb ran MiXCR on the multiplex PCR reads. This table holds 85,000 to 100,000 distinct CDR3 sequences, 55% to 75% found once. Co-extraction of both nucleic acids (RNA and DNA) used about 18-34 mg of unsorted bulk tissue. The CDR3 extends over 19 amino acids. Germline V gene lookup returns CDR1 SGHTA and CDR2 FQGTGA. J gave up 0 bases and V 1 base, and 12 bases lay outside the gene matches.

The TCR originated in a middle-aged man with primary liver carcinoma and hepatitis B virus infection. This chain joins TRBV7-3 and TRBJ2-1; 7 positions agree with TRBD2. The sequenced sample consisted of tumor-adjacent normal liver tissue. The CDR3 DNA sequence: TGTGCCAGCAGCTTAAGGGGGGGAGTTGCGGCCTACTCCTACAATGAGCAGTTCTTC. The encoded protein is CASSLRGGVAAYSYNEQFF.